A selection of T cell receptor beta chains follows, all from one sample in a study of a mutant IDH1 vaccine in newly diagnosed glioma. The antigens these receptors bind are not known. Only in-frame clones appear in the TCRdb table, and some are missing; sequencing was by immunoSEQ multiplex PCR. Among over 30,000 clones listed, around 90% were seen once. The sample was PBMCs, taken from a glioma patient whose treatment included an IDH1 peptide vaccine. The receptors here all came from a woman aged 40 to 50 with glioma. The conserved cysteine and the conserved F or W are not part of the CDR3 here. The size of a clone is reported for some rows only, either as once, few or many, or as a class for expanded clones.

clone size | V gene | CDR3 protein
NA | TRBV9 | ASSVGRGDRLHISNQPQH
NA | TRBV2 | ATGGRGSQETQY
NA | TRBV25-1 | ASSGASGRGTDTQY
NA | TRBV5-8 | ASSLLTDSSTDTQY
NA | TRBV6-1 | ASSGSGANTQY
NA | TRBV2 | ASSELPGQGFGYT
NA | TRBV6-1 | ASDTGGLDTQY
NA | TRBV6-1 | ASSEFWARGFGYT
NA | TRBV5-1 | ASSLAGVAYNSPLH
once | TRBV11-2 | ASSQPTGGDTEAF
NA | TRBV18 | ASSPGQGPGYT
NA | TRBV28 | ASSLTAELYEQY
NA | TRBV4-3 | ASSQARRSNTGELF
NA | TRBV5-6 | ASSLNGGRADTQY
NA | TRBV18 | ASSTGGDTQY
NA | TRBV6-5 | ASTTRRRRTGELF
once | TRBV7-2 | ASSFKGGFTDTQY
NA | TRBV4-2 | ASSQGQHNEKLF
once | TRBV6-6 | ASSNHPDEYEQY
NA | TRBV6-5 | ASSFGTGRNYGYT
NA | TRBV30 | AWKRQGAVVAAGELF
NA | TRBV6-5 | ASSYSIQGAEEQY
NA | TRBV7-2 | ASSKSGTTNQPQH
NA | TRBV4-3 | ASSQDLATKTQY
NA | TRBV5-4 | ASSTRQGAGEKLF
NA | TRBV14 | ASSRGAALY
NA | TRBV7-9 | ASSIQQGRNTEAF
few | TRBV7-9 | ASSSRDRGANEKLF
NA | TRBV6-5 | ASSYSTPHYEQY
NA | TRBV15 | ATSRRGRGNYEQY
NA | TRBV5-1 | ASSSTSYNEQF
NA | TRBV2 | ASSYNGGISETQY
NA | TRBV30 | AFGTGKNTEAF
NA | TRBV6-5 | ASSSTHGVSNEKLF
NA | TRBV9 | ASSSPAGTHREAYEQY
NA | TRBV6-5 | ASRQGNQPQH
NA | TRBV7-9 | ASSSRDGQETQY
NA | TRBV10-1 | ASSETGPGDEQY
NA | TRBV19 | ASSTGLADTQY
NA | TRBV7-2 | ASSRRGGLNYEQY
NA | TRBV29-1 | SVKTGGSYEQY
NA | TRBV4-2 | ASSQETPGTGVHIQY
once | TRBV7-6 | ASSLGPGGWETQY
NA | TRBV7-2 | ASSFPLAGGYNEQF
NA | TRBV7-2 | ASSWRADTQY
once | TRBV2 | ASSETATNEKLF
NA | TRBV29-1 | SVDTPGTYNEQF
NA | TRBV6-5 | ASSYSGLGLYNEQF
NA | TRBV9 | ASSPDRYNEKLF
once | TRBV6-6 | ASSGDSGGISYEQY
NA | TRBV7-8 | ASSSRGQGKETQY
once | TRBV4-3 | ASSQEGRVNTEAF
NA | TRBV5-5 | ASSLVMDGEQY
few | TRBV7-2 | ASTALPGGLDNGELF
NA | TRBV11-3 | ASSHLPGTGNTGELF
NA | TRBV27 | ASDTPQGADGETEAF
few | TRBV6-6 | ASSYSRVYNEQF
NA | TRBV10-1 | ASVGGGDGNTIY
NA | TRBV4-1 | ASSQVGREGSQETQY